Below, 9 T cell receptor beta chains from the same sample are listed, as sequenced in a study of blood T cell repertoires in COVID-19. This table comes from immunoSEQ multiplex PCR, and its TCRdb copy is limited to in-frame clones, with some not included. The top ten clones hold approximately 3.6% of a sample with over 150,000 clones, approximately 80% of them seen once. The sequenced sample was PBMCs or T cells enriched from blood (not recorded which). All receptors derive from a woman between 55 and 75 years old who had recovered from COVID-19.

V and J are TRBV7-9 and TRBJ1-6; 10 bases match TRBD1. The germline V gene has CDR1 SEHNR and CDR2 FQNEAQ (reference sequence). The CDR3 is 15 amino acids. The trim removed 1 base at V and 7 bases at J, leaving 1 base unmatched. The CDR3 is CASSLGGQGNSPLHF. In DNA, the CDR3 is TGTGCCAGCAGCTTAGGGGGACAGGGGAATTCACCCCTCCACTTT.

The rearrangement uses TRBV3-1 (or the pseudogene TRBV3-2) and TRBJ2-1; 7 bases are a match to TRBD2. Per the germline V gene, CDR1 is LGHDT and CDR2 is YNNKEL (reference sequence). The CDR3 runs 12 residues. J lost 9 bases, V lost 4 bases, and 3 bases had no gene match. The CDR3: CASSRQRGEQFF. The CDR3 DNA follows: TGTGCCAGCAGCCGTCAGCGGGGTGAGCAGTTCTTC.

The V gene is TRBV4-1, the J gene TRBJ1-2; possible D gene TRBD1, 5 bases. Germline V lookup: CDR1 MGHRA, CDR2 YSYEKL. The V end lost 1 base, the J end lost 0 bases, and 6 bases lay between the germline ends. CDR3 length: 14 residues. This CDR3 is CASSQAGSNYGYTF. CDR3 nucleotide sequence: TGCGCCAGCAGCCAAGCAGGGTCTAACTATGGCTACACCTTC.

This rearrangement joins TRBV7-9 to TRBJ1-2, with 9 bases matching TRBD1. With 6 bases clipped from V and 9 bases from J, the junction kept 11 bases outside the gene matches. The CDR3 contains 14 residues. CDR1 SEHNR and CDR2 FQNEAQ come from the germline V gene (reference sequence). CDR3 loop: CASSYGQGHPRYTF. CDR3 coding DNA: TGTGCCAGCAGTTACGGACAGGGGCACCCGCGCTACACCTTC.

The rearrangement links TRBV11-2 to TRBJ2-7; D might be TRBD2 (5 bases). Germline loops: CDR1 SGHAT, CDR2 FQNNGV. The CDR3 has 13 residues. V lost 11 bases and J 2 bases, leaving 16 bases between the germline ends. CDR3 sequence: CASSLRAAYEQYF. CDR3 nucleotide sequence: TGTGCCTCCTCCCTGAGGGCTGCCTACGAGCAGTACTTC.

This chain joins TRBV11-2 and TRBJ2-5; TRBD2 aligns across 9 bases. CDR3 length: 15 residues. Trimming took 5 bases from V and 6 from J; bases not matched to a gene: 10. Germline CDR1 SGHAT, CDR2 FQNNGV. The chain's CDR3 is CASSPIAGARQTQYF. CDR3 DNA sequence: TGTGCCAGCAGCCCTATAGCGGGGGCTCGACAGACCCAGTACTTC.

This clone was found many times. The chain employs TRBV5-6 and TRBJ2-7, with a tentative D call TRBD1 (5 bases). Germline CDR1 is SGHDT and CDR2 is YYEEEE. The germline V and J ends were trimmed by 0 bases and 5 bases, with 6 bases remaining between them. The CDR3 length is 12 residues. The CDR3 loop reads CASSLVGDEQYF. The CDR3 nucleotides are TGTGCCAGCAGCTTGGTAGGGGACGAGCAGTACTTC.

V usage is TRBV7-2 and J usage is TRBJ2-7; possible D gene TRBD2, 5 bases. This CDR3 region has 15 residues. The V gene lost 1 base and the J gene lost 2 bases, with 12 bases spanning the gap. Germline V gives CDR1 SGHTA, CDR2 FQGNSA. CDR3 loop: CASSLEASLAYEQYF. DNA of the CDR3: TGTGCCAGCAGCTTAGAGGCTAGCTTGGCCTACGAGCAGTACTTC.

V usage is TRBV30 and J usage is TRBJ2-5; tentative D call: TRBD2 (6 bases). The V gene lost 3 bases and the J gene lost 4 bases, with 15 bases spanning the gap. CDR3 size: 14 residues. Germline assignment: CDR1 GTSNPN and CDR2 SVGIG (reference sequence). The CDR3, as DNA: TGTGCCTGGAGCCGAGTTAGCGGAAGAGAGACCCAGTACTTC. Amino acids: CAWSRVSGRETQYF.